The clone carrying this T cell receptor beta chain came up many times. Antigen specificity is unknown. Donation came from healthy Caucasian individuals in Russia who were aged about 6 to 100. The CDR3 totals 14 residues. In germline, CDR1 is SGHRS, CDR2 YFSETQ. V lost 1 base, J lost 0 bases, and 7 bases lay in between. This sample is part of a study of blood T cells in healthy people across ages. General study points: Because donor CMV status was unknown, expanded clonotype changes were possibly confounded. Age advanced and TCR beta diversity per million T cells fell, roughly linearly.

Next came a second PCR, run for roughly 6 to 11 cycles, which used a sample-barcoded 5' primer along with a J-beta primer mix. TCRdb independently ran MiXCR on the 5' RACE reads; one entry per CDR3 protein. The sample includes 700,000 to 850,000 distinct CDR3 sequences, 35% to 40% of them seen just once. The sequenced sample was blood. This TCR was recovered from a man aged 18 to 29 in good health. The genes are TRBV5-1 and TRBJ1-2; D gene unclear. The DNA of the CDR3 is TGCGCCAGCAGCTTGCGGTCCCCTAACTATGGCTACACCTTC. Amino acids: CASSLRSPNYGYTF.